The TCR beta chain under discussion was sequenced for a study of shared clonotypes between healthy human individuals. Genomic DNA of each subset was evenly split across several immunoSEQ plates. The protocol was immunoSEQ multiplex PCR, while the TCRdb copy is restricted to in-frame clones and leaves out a portion. The table lists about 600,000 clones, 70% to 80% of them singletons. Germline CDR1 and CDR2: LNHDA and SQIVND (reference sequence). The CDR3 is 11 residues long. Trimming removed 6 bases from V and 6 bases from J; junction bases left unmatched: 0. The receptor's source is a woman aged 40-49 years in good health. Some clones in this sample may be carry-over from other donors' samples. The sequenced sample was PBMCs. V is TRBV19 and J is TRBJ1-2; 8 nucleotides line up with TRBD1. The DNA for the CDR3 is TGTGCCAGTAGGGACAGGGATGGCTACACCTTC. Amino acid sequence: CASRDRDGYTF.